This T cell receptor (beta chain) is drawn from a study of low-dose radiotherapy and immunotherapy resistance in tumors. The germline gives CDR1 SGHAT, CDR2 FQNNGV. The CDR3 runs 15 residues. V lost 3 bases, J lost 5 bases, and 16 bases lay in between. Gene-specific TRAV and TRBV primers were used for first-strand cDNA, covering alpha and beta chains. The PCR that amplified TCRs ran for about 20 cycles, relying on a constant-region primer and a V-primer adapter. In vitro transcription served to amplify the isolated mRNA. TCRdb itself ran the reads through MiXCR, one entry per CDR3 protein. The sample has about 30,000 distinct CDR3 sequences; about 53% are singletons. Specified time point: after trial treatment. The treatment here: LDRT plus nivolumab, ipilimumab, low-dose cyclophosphamide and aspirin (RACIN trial). Treatment combined nivolumab, ipilimumab, aspirin, low-dose cyclophosphamide and low-dose radiotherapy in a dose-escalation trial. Qualifying patients carried advanced solid tumors devoid of tumor-infiltrating lymphocytes.

This receptor was identified in a male donor with gallbladder cancer. The V and J genes are TRBV11-2 and TRBJ2-5; weak D call: TRBD1 (5 bases). Sequences were derived from PBMCs, sampled after low-dose radiotherapy plus immunotherapy. Here the CDR3 DNA reads TGTGCCAGCAGCTTCTGGGCAGGGTCCCAGGAGACCCAGTACTTC. It is translated as CASSFWAGSQETQYF.